The clone carrying this T cell receptor (beta chain) was picked up a small number of times. Antigen unknown. Indicated time point: patch test 1, 2 weeks after DPC sensitization. Indicated treatment: therapeutic diphenylcyclopropenone sensitization with weekly scalp DPC. For the library, individual cDNA molecules each received unique molecular identifiers. Original methodology: Samples contained a median of approximately 100,000 TCRs, with a range of about 23,224 to 750,000. TCRdb re-analysed the RACE reads in MiXCR, keeping a single row per CDR3 protein. These V and J calls derive from TCRdb rather than the authors' analysis. The table has about 360,000 distinct CDR3 sequences, 5.5% to 8% seen once; the top ten hold more than 7%. Trimming removed 2 bases at V and 3 bases at J, with 8 bases between. Per germline, CDR1 SGDLS and CDR2 YYNGEE. The CDR3 extends over 13 amino acids. The sample belongs to a study of human T cells and chemical hapten exposure.

Study-level points and caveats: Relative to controls, expanded TCRs formed significantly more large CDR3 similarity clusters. There was a positive correlation between PT1 expanded TCR counts and patch test score.

Specimen: whole blood, collected in connection with sensitization to the hapten diphenylcyclopropenone (DPC). This sequence joins TRBV9 and TRBJ2-5, with D possibly TRBD1 on 6 matching bases. The sequence came from a woman younger than 35 with alopecia areata. Some clones in this sample may be carry-over from other donors' samples. The CDR3 coding sequence is TGTGCCAGCAGCGTCGGACAGAAAGAGACCCAGTACTTC. Translated, it gives CASSVGQKETQYF.